These 23 T cell receptor beta chains came from one sample sequenced in a study of PD-L1 blockade in urothelial cancer. Described time point: pretreatment peripheral blood. Data came from immunoSEQ multiplex PCR; TCRdb stores just in-frame clones and leaves some out. The sample holds about 50,000 clones, around 80% seen once. Sequencing used PBMCs, obtained around atezolizumab (anti-PD-L1) treatment. The source is a man in his 70s with urothelial cancer.

The V gene is TRBV15, the J gene TRBJ2-7, with unresolved D. The germline V gene has CDR1 LNHNV and CDR2 YYDKDF (reference sequence). Trimming removed 5 bases at V and 1 base at J, with 9 bases between. CDR3 size: 13 residues. CDR3 in amino acids: CATSQTESYEQYF. The DNA of the CDR3 is TGTGCCACCAGCCAAACAGAATCCTACGAGCAGTACTTC.

The gene calls are TRBV14 and TRBJ1-2; TRBD1 agrees at 7 bases. There are 14 residues in the CDR3. The J segment lost 4 bases and the V segment lost 3 bases, leaving 5 bases of the junction unmatched. CDR1 SGHDN and CDR2 FVKESK come from the germline V gene. The CDR3 nucleotides are TGTGCCAGCAGCCAGAGACAGGGCGGCTATGGCTACACCTTC. This encodes CASSQRQGGYGYTF.

The chain carries TRBV4-1 and TRBJ1-1; 8 bases match TRBD1. Germline-derived CDR1 and CDR2 are MGHRA and YSYEKL. V dropped 3 bases and J dropped 1; count of bases not matched to a gene: 4. The CDR3 extends over 15 amino acids. The CDR3 DNA reads TGCGCCAGCAGCCACCTCGGGACAGGGAACACTGAAGCTTTCTTT. It translates to CASSHLGTGNTEAFF.

The genes are TRBV19 and TRBJ2-5, with 8 nucleotides matching TRBD2. With V trimmed by 5 bases and J by 0 bases, 8 bases remained unmatched. Germline loops: CDR1 LNHDA, CDR2 SQIVND (reference sequence). This CDR3 is built from 16 residues. The CDR3 loop is CASSPTTGGYQETQYF. In DNA form, the CDR3 reads TGTGCCAGTAGTCCCACGACGGGAGGGTACCAAGAGACCCAGTACTTC.

The chain carries TRBV7-6 and TRBJ1-1; D ambiguous. There are 16 residues in the CDR3. Trimming took off 3 bases at V and 0 bases at J, with 14 bases between the two ends. The germline CDR1 and CDR2 sequences are SGHVS and FNYEAQ. CDR3 sequence (DNA): TGTGCCAGCAGCTTTACAAATCAACCCCTGAACACTGAAGCTTTCTTT. Protein sequence: CASSFTNQPLNTEAFF.

V gene TRBV9 combines with J gene TRBJ2-2; 10 bases are shared with TRBD2. The CDR3 runs to 16 residues. Per the germline V gene, CDR1 is SGDLS and CDR2 is YYNGEE. J was trimmed by 1 base and V by 4 bases; bases with no gene match: 4. CDR3 loop: CASSPWTSGNTGELFF. The DNA of the CDR3 is TGTGCCAGCAGCCCGTGGACTAGCGGGAACACCGGGGAGCTGTTTTTT.

The rearrangement uses TRBV7-2 and TRBJ2-3; 12 bases fit TRBD2. The germline V gene encodes CDR1 SGHTA and CDR2 FQGNSA. The V gene end was trimmed by 5 bases and the J gene end by 1 base; junction bases not matched to a gene: 4. This CDR3 contains 16 residues. This CDR3 is CASSDGTSGRTDTQYF. CDR3 DNA sequence: TGTGCCAGCAGCGACGGGACTAGCGGGCGCACAGATACGCAGTATTTT.

The V call is TRBV9, the J call TRBJ2-5, with 7 bases identical to TRBD1. The CDR3 runs 13 residues. Germline CDR1 and CDR2: SGDLS and YYNGEE. After removal of 4 bases from V and 5 bases from J, the junction contained 5 bases not matched to a gene. The CDR3 sequence is CASSKQGWETQYF. The CDR3 DNA reads as TGTGCCAGCAGCAAACAGGGGTGGGAGACCCAGTACTTC.

This clone was counted a single time. The chain joins TRBV4-3 to TRBJ1-1; D is perhaps TRBD1 (6 bases). Germline CDR1 reads LGHNA; CDR2 reads YSLEER. Trimming removed 0 bases at V and 3 bases at J, with 11 bases between. The CDR3 has 15 amino acids. The CDR3 bases are TGCGCCAGCAGCCAAGATAGAGGGGGTTACACTGAAGCTTTCTTT. Translating gives CASSQDRGGYTEAFF.

The chain joins TRBV7-9 to TRBJ1-2; no reliable D call. The germline CDR1 and CDR2 sequences are SEHNR and FQNEAQ (reference sequence). Trimming took off 0 bases at V and 1 base at J, with 12 bases between the two ends. CDR3 length: 16 amino acids. DNA for the CDR3: TGTGCCAGCAGCTTAGCGGGTCAGAGGAGTAACTATGGCTACACCTTC. It codes for CASSLAGQRSNYGYTF.

With regard to this clone: Within the sample, other DNA sequences also encode this same CDR3. This sequence joins TRBV6-5 and TRBJ2-4; TRBD1 aligns across 10 bases. The CDR3 extends over 15 amino acids. V lost 3 bases to trimming and J lost 5 bases; unmatched junction nucleotides: 4. Germline CDR1 reads MNHEY; CDR2 reads SVGAGI. The CDR3 here is CASSYSGTGENIQYF. Here the CDR3 DNA reads TGTGCCAGCAGTTATTCAGGGACAGGGGAAAACATTCAGTACTTC.

J is TRBJ2-7 and V is TRBV7-9; perhaps TRBD1 as D (5 bases). The CDR3 is 13 amino acids. Germline V lookup: CDR1 SEHNR, CDR2 FQNEAQ (reference sequence). Trimming stripped 6 bases from V and 0 bases from J, with 9 bases between. CDR3 sequence reads: CASSPGFSYEQYF. The CDR3 DNA reads TGTGCCAGCAGTCCAGGGTTCTCCTACGAGCAGTACTTC.

Here the CDR3 DNA reads TGTGCCAGCAGCAAAATCCGGGGGAGGGGAGGGAACACTGAAGCTTTCTTT. The encoded protein is CASSKIRGRGGNTEAFF. The gene calls are TRBV21-1 and TRBJ1-1. TRBV21-1 is labeled a pseudogene. This CDR3 is 17 amino acids long.

J is TRBJ2-2 and V is TRBV7-2, with D possibly TRBD2 on 5 matching bases. V was clipped by 7 bases and J by 2 bases, with 11 bases between them. This CDR3 comprises 14 residues. From germline, CDR1 is SGHTA and CDR2 FQGNSA. The chain's CDR3 is CASMLLGNTGELFF. CDR3 sequence (DNA): TGTGCCAGCATGCTACTAGGAAACACCGGGGAGCTGTTTTTT.

This clone showed up just once. The chain recombines TRBV5-1 with TRBJ2-3; 9 bases align to TRBD1. CDR3 length: 15 residues. The V gene end was trimmed by 2 bases and the J gene end by 5 bases; junction bases not matched to a gene: 6. Per germline, CDR1 SGHRS and CDR2 YFSETQ. The CDR3 DNA reads TGCGCCAGCAGCTTCTACGACAGGGGGGTAGATACGCAGTATTTT. Its translation is CASSFYDRGVDTQYF.

This sequence joins TRBV14 and TRBJ1-1; D gene ambiguous. Germline V gives CDR1 SGHDN, CDR2 FVKESK. V was clipped by 4 bases and J by 1 base, with 16 bases between them. The CDR3 runs 16 residues. The CDR3 is CASSPHGGRRNTEAFF. In nucleotides, the CDR3 is TGTGCCAGCAGCCCTCACGGCGGGCGGAGGAACACTGAAGCTTTCTTT.

This clone was found once. The chain is built from TRBV6-5 and TRBJ1-4; 8 bases align to TRBD1. The ends lost 10 bases at V and 7 bases at J; junction bases unmatched: 11. The CDR3 contains 14 residues. The germline V gene encodes CDR1 MNHEY and CDR2 SVGAGI. The CDR3 DNA is TGTGCCACCAACAGGGGGAAGAACTCTGAAAAACTGTTTTTT. Translation gives CATNRGKNSEKLFF.

The CDR3, as DNA: TGTGCCAGCAGACCGGGACAGGTGCCATTCGGAACCTTC. Residues: CASRPGQVPFGTF. The genes are TRBV6-6 and TRBJ1-2, with TRBD1 matching 8 bases. V lost 6 bases and J lost 14; bases outside the gene matches: 14. This CDR3 is built from 13 residues. Germline lookup yields CDR1 MNHNY and CDR2 SVGAGI (reference sequence).

V usage is TRBV7-8 and J usage is TRBJ2-7; 10 bases are shared with TRBD2. The CDR3 is made up of 15 amino acids. J gave up 7 bases and V 1 base, and 7 bases lay outside the gene matches. From germline, CDR1 is SGHVS and CDR2 FQNEAQ. The CDR3 spells CASSLVTSGKGEQYF. The DNA for the CDR3 is TGTGCCAGCAGCTTAGTTACTAGCGGGAAGGGTGAGCAGTACTTC.

In this sample, this clone turned up once. The chain is built from TRBV5-1 and TRBJ1-2, with a weak D call TRBD1 (5 bases). V lost 2 bases and J 4 bases, leaving 15 bases between the germline ends. The CDR3 extends over 15 amino acids. The V gene's germline CDR1 is SGHRS and CDR2 YFSETQ. The CDR3 region is CASSFDSRLSYGYTF. As DNA, the CDR3 is TGCGCCAGCAGCTTCGACAGTCGGCTTAGCTATGGCTACACCTTC.

J is TRBJ2-7 and V is TRBV5-1; D possibly corresponds to TRBD1 (6 bases). The ends were cut back, 2 bases at V and 6 bases at J, with 12 bases in the middle. The germline V gene has CDR1 SGHRS and CDR2 YFSETQ. The CDR3 loop spans 13 amino acids. Here the CDR3 DNA reads TGCGCCAGCAGCTTTGACAGGTCGACCGAGCAGTACTTC. It encodes CASSFDRSTEQYF.

This clone has more than one count but fewer than ten. V usage is TRBV4-3 and J usage is TRBJ2-7; D not resolved. The V gene's germline CDR1 is LGHNA and CDR2 YSLEER. Trimming took off 1 base at V and 7 bases at J, with 11 bases between the two ends. The CDR3 contains 13 residues. The CDR3 DNA reads TGCGCCAGCAGCCAAGGAGGCCCCACGGAGCAGTACTTC. Its protein product is CASSQGGPTEQYF.

This chain joins TRBV9 and TRBJ2-1; weak D call: TRBD1 (5 bases). Deletions cut 0 bases from V and 4 bases from J, with 11 bases between. Per the germline V gene, CDR1 is SGDLS and CDR2 is YYNGEE. This CDR3 comprises 15 residues. DNA for the CDR3: TGTGCCAGCAGCGTAGTTGGCGACAGTTACAATGAGCAGTTCTTC. Its protein product is CASSVVGDSYNEQFF.